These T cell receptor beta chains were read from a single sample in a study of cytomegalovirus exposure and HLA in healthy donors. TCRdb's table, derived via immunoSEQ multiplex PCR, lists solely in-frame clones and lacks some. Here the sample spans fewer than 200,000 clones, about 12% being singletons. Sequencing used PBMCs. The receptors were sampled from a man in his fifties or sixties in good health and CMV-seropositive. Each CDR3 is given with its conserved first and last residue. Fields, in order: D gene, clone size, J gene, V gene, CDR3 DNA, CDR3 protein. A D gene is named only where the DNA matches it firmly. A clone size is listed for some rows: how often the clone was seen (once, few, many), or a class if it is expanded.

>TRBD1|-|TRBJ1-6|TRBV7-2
TGTGCCAGCAGCGACGGACAGGGGCAAAATTCACCCCTCCACTTT
CASSDGQGQNSPLHF
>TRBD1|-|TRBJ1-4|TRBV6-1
TGTGCCAGCAACAGGGGGAAGTCGAATGAAAAACTGTTTTTT
CASNRGKSNEKLFF
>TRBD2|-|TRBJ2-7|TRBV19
TGTGCCAGTATTGGGGGGGCTAGCGGGGCCTACGAGCAGTACTTC
CASIGGASGAYEQYF
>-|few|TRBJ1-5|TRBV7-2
TGTGCCAGCAGCTTAGAACGGGACAACAATCAGCCCCAGCATTTT
CASSLERDNNQPQHF
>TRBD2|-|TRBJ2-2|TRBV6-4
TGTGCCAGCAGTCTAGGACTAGCGGTCGGGGAGCTGTTTTTT
CASSLGLAVGELFF
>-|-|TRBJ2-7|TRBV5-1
TGCGCCAGCAGCGTTTCCGGCTCCTACGAGCAGTACTTC
CASSVSGSYEQYF
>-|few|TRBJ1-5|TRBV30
TGTGCCTGGAACGGCGGGGGTAGCAATCAGCCCCAGCATTTT
CAWNGGGSNQPQHF
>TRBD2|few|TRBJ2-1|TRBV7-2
TGTGCCAGCAGCCCCGGACTAGCGGGGGGGCGGGATGAGCAGTTCTTC
CASSPGLAGGRDEQFF
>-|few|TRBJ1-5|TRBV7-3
TGTGCCAGCAGCCAGATCGGCAGGGGAGAACAGCCCCAGCATTTT
CASSQIGRGEQPQHF
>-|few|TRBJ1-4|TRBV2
TGTGCCAGCAGCCTCGACAGGACGGGTAATGAAAAACTGTTTTTT
CASSLDRTGNEKLFF
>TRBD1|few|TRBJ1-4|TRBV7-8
TGTGCCAGCAGCACGTTGACAGGGATTGATGAAAAACTGTTTTTT
CASSTLTGIDEKLFF
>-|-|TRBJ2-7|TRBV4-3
TGCGCCAGCAGCCCATACGAACGGGACTTCCCTGCCTACGAGCAGTACTTC
CASSPYERDFPAYEQYF
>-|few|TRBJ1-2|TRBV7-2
TGTGCCAGCAGCCTCCCCAGGGGCTATGGCTACACCTTC
CASSLPRGYGYTF
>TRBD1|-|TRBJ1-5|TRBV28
TGTGCCAGCAGTGACCGGGACAGGGGGAATCAGCCCCAGCATTTT
CASSDRDRGNQPQHF
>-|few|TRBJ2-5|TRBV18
TGTGCCAGCTCACCTGAATTGGGGGGTCAAGAGACCCAGTACTTC
CASSPELGGQETQYF
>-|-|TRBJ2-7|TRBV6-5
TGTGCCACCCACTCGCGGTACGAGCAGTACTTC
CATHSRYEQYF
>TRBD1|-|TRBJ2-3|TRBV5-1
TGCGCCAGCAGCCCCTTCTTTACAGGGGCAAGTTTCACAGATACGCAGTATTTT
CASSPFFTGASFTDTQYF
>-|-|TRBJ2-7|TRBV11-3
TGTGCCAGCAGTTTTAGTCGCTCACCCGGCGAGCAGTACTTC
CASSFSRSPGEQYF
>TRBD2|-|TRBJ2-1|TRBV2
TGTGCCAGCAGTGTAGAAACTAGCGGGGGGTCAGGTGAGCAGTTCTTC
CASSVETSGGSGEQFF
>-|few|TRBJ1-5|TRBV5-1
TGCGCCAGCAGCCTCGGGGGGGCCAATCAGCCCCAGCATTTT
CASSLGGANQPQHF
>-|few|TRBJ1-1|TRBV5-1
TGCGCCAGCAGCTCGACCCCAGGGGCGAACACTGAAGCTTTCTTT
CASSSTPGANTEAFF
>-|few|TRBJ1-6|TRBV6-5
TGTGCCAGCAGTTACACAGGGTTTCCACCCCTCCACTTT
CASSYTGFPPLHF
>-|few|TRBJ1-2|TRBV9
TGTGCCAGCAGGGGGCAGGGGATCCACGGCTACACCTTC
CASRGQGIHGYTF
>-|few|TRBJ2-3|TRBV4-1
TGCGCCAGCAGCCAAGAAGTTACGGCGGGGAGCACAGATACGCAGTATTTT
CASSQEVTAGSTDTQYF
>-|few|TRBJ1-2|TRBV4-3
TGCGCCAGCAGCCAATCCTCGGCCTGGACGGCTAGCGGCTACACCTTC
CASSQSSAWTASGYTF
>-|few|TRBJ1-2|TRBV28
TGTGCCAGCAGTTTACCCGCAGACTATGGCTACACCTTC
CASSLPADYGYTF
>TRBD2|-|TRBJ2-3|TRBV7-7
TGTGCCAGCAGCTCCCGACCCGGGGGGACAGATACGCAGTATTTT
CASSSRPGGTDTQYF
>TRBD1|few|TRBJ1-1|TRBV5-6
TGTGCCAGCAGCGGAAAGACAGGGGATTGGGCTGAAGCTTTCTTT
CASSGKTGDWAEAFF
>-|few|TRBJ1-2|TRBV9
TGTGCCAGCAGCGTAGGCCCCTCGGGGGGCGATGGCTACACCTTC
CASSVGPSGGDGYTF
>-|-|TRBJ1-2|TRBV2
TGTGCCAGCAGTGAATCGCGTAAGAGTTGGTGGTCCAACTATGGCTACACCTTC
CASSESRKSWWSNYGYTF
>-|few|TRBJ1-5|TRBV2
TGTGCCAGCAGCGACGAGGCGGGTTTGCAGCCCCAGCATTTT
CASSDEAGLQPQHF
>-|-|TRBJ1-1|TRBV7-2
TGTGCCAGCAGCTTACAGGGGATAGACACTGAAGCTTTCTTT
CASSLQGIDTEAFF
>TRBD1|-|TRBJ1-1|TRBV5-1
TGCGCCAGCAGTCGGATGACAGGGGGCGCCGAGTCTGAAGCTTTCTTT
CASSRMTGGAESEAFF
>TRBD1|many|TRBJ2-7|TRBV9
TGTGCCAGCAGCGCGGGTTCCCAGGGACAGGGCGGGTACGAGCAGTACTTC
CASSAGSQGQGGYEQYF
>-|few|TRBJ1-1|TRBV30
TGTGCCTGGTCTGGGAGGCGGAAAACGAACACTGAAGCTTTCTTT
CAWSGRRKTNTEAFF
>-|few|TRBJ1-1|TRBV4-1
TGCGCCAGCAGCCAAGGGGCAGGCCTGAACACTGAAGCTTTCTTT
CASSQGAGLNTEAFF
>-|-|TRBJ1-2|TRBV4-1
TGCGCCAGCAGCGACGCCGAGGGGGTGAGCTATGGCTACACCTTC
CASSDAEGVSYGYTF
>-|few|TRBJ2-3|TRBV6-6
TGTGCCAGCAGCCGGGGGATCGCAGATACGCAGTATTTT
CASSRGIADTQYF
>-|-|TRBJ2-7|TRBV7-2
TGTGCCAGCAGCTCAAGCAAGGGAGGATGGAACGAGCAGTACTTC
CASSSSKGGWNEQYF
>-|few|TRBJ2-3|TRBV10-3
TGTGCCATCAGCGACAGTGATACGCAGTATTTT
CAISDSDTQYF
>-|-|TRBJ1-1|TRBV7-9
TGTGCCAGCAGGCCCGTTGGACAGACGAACACTGAAGCTTTCTTT
CASRPVGQTNTEAFF
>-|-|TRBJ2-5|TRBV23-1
TGCGCCAGCAGTCAATCGGAGTCCCCGGAGACCCAGTACTTC
CASSQSESPETQYF
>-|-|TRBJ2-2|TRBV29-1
TGCAGCGGACAAATCGGGACTTTCACCGGGGAGCTGTTTTTT
CSGQIGTFTGELFF
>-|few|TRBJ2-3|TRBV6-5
TGTGCCAGCAGTTACTCGTCGGGCAGGGCCACAGATACGCAGTATTTT
CASSYSSGRATDTQYF
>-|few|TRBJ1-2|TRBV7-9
TGTGCCAGCAGCTCACCTCAGGGGAACTATGGCTACACCTTC
CASSSPQGNYGYTF
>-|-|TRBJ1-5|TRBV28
TGTGCCAGCAGTCTGCTACAGGGACATAGCAATCAGCCCCAGCATTTT
CASSLLQGHSNQPQHF
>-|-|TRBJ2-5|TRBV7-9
TGTGCCGCCATCGCAGGGGCCCAAGAGACCCAGTACTTC
CAAIAGAQETQYF
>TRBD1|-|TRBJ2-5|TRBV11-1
TGTGCCAGCAGCTGGGGGACAGGGGGACAAGAGACCCAGTACTTC
CASSWGTGGQETQYF
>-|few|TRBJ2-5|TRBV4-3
TGCGCCAGCTCCTGGACAGCTCAAGAGACCCAGTACTTC
CASSWTAQETQYF
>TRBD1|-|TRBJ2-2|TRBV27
TGTGCCATCCTGGACAGGCGAACCGGGGAGCTGTTTTTT
CAILDRRTGELFF
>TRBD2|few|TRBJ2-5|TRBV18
TGTGCCAGCTCGTTTAGCGGGGGGGCCAAGGAGACCCAGTACTTC
CASSFSGGAKETQYF
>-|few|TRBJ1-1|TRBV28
TGTGCCAGCAGTCTGACAGGGAACACTGAAGCTTTCTTT
CASSLTGNTEAFF
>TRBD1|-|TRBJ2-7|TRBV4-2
TGTGCCAGCAGCCAAGTAGTTGGACAGGGGAGCGAGCAGTACTTC
CASSQVVGQGSEQYF